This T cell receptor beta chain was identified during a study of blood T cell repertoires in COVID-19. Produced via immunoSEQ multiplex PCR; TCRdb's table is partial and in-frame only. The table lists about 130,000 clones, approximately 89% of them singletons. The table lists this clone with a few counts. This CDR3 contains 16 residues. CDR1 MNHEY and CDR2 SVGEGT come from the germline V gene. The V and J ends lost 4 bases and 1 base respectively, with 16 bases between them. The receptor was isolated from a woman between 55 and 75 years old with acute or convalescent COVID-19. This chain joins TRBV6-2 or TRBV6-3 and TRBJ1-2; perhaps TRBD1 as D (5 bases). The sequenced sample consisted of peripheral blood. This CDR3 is CASSSTQAGVNYGYTF. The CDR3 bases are TGTGCCAGCAGTTCTACACAGGCTGGGGTTAACTATGGCTACACCTTC.